The rows below give T cell receptor beta chains drawn from one sample of a study of blood T cells in healthy people across ages. TCRdb reanalysed the 5' RACE reads using MiXCR and keeps one entry per CDR3 protein. The sample carries over 1,500,000 distinct CDR3 sequences, approximately 50% recorded once. Material: blood. The source of these receptors is a woman in her forties in good health. Both conserved end residues are part of each CDR3. The order of the fields is D gene, J gene, V gene, clone size, CDR3 protein, CDR3 DNA. The D gene is left open where the match is weak. A row's size may be missing; if present it is once, few, many or a size class.

>TRBD1|TRBJ2-7|TRBV11-1|-
CASRKSRDSYEQYF
TGTGCCAGCAGGAAGAGCCGGGACAGCTACGAGCAGTACTTC
>TRBD1|TRBJ1-2|TRBV7-2|few
CASSFNRDRGNYGYTF
TGTGCCAGCAGCTTCAACAGGGACAGGGGCAACTATGGCTACACCTTC
>-|TRBJ1-5|TRBV6-1|few
CASTRDNSNQPQHF
TGTGCCAGCACCCGGGACAATAGCAATCAGCCCCAGCATTTT
>TRBD1|TRBJ2-7|TRBV6-2/TRBV6-3|-
CASSYSGQGSYSYEQYF
TGTGCCAGCAGTTACTCTGGACAGGGGTCTTACTCCTACGAGCAGTACTTC
>TRBD1|TRBJ2-5|TRBV4-3|-
CASSHPGQGLETQYF
TGCGCCAGCAGCCACCCGGGACAGGGACTGGAGACCCAGTACTTC
>-|TRBJ2-7|TRBV11-3|once
CASSKSQGQQYF
TGTGCCAGCAGCAAAAGCCAGGGGCAGCAGTACTTC
>-|TRBJ2-3|TRBV21-1|-
CASSKILVEGGQGDTQYF
TGTGCCAGCAGCAAAATATTGGTCGAGGGGGGGCAGGGAGATACGCAGTATTTT
>TRBD1|TRBJ1-1|TRBV7-2|-
CASNHPRGGRGNTEAFF
TGTGCCAGCAACCATCCCAGGGGGGGAAGGGGGAACACTGAAGCTTTCTTT
>TRBD2|TRBJ2-1|TRBV6-2/TRBV6-3|-
CASSYSRLANNEQFF
TGTGCCAGCAGTTACTCGAGACTAGCAAACAATGAGCAGTTCTTC
>-|TRBJ2-1|TRBV20-1|-
CSARVSTDEQFF
TGCAGTGCTAGAGTTAGTACGGATGAGCAGTTCTTC
>-|TRBJ2-5|TRBV7-2|-
CASSLAATPRQETQYF
TGTGCCAGCAGCTTAGCGGCGACGCCAAGGCAAGAGACCCAGTACTTC
>-|TRBJ2-3|TRBV20-1|-
CSASGQLLTDTQYF
TGCAGTGCTAGTGGTCAGCTACTCACAGATACGCAGTATTTT
>-|TRBJ1-2|TRBV7-3|-
CASSLTGKASRGYTF
TGTGCCAGCAGCTTAACAGGGAAAGCTAGTCGTGGCTACACCTTC
>-|TRBJ2-7|TRBV9|-
CASSVAAAVNYEQYF
TGTGCCAGCAGCGTAGCGGCAGCCGTTAATTACGAGCAGTACTTC
>TRBD1|TRBJ2-1|TRBV7-9|few
CASSRDRGAYNEQFF
TGTGCCAGCAGCCGGGACAGGGGGGCTTACAATGAGCAGTTCTTC
>-|TRBJ2-5|TRBV28|few
CASSLPNGGTQYF
TGTGCCAGCAGTCTCCCGAACGGCGGGACCCAGTACTTC
>TRBD1|TRBJ2-2|TRBV2|-
CASSGAGGDNTGELFF
TGTGCCAGCAGTGGGGCAGGGGGAGATAACACCGGGGAGCTGTTTTTT
>-|TRBJ2-5|TRBV20-1|-
CSARQGGFSETQYF
TGCAGTGCTAGACAGGGGGGGTTCTCAGAGACCCAGTACTTC
>-|TRBJ2-5|TRBV12-5|-
CASGLVGGKVEQYF
TGTGCTAGTGGTTTGGTAGGGGGGAAGGTTGAGCAGTACTTC
>TRBD1|TRBJ2-1|TRBV20-1|-
CSAIQGAATNEQFF
TGCAGTGCTATACAGGGGGCCGCGACAAATGAGCAGTTCTTC
>-|TRBJ2-7|TRBV20-1|-
CSANDKSYEQYF
TGCAGTGCTAATGACAAGTCCTACGAGCAGTACTTC
>-|TRBJ2-7|TRBV5-6|few
CASSLIRGYEQYF
TGTGCCAGCAGCTTGATAAGGGGCTACGAGCAGTACTTC
>-|TRBJ1-1|TRBV10-3|few
CATLDTMNTEAFF
TGTGCCACCCTAGACACGATGAACACTGAAGCTTTCTTT
>-|TRBJ1-4|TRBV20-1|-
CSARENGRLKLFF
TGCAGTGCTAGAGAAAACGGGAGACTAAAACTGTTTTTT
>TRBD2|TRBJ2-3|TRBV24-1|once
CATSDPSPETSGNTDTQYF
TGTGCCACCAGTGATCCTAGTCCCGAGACTAGCGGGAACACAGATACGCAGTATTTT
>TRBD1|TRBJ1-4|TRBV7-9|-
CASSNLDRGNEKLFF
TGTGCCAGCAGCAACTTGGACAGGGGGAACGAAAAACTGTTTTTT
>-|TRBJ2-6|TRBV25-1|-
CASSDSLSGANVLTF
TGTGCCAGCAGTGATTCTCTCTCTGGGGCCAACGTCCTGACTTTC
>-|TRBJ2-5|TRBV9|once
CASSAAPSLGRTQYF
TGTGCCAGCAGCGCCGCCCCGAGCCTAGGAAGGACCCAGTACTTC
>TRBD1|TRBJ2-5|TRBV7-2|-
CASSLSRTGTQYF
TGTGCCAGCAGCCTCTCACGGACAGGGACCCAGTACTTC
>-|TRBJ2-7|TRBV6-5|-
CASSYSSQPSSYEQYF
TGTGCCAGCAGTTACTCGTCACAGCCAAGCTCCTACGAGCAGTACTTC
>-|TRBJ2-1|TRBV27|-
CASRPSGFEQFF
TGTGCCAGCAGACCCTCGGGGTTTGAGCAGTTCTTC
>-|TRBJ2-5|TRBV4-2|few
CASSQDRVGETGQETQYF
TGTGCCAGCAGCCAAGATCGTGTCGGGGAGACGGGGCAAGAGACCCAGTACTTC
>TRBD1|TRBJ2-5|TRBV6-2/TRBV6-3|few
CASSYGTGWLETQYF
TGTGCCAGCAGTTACGGGACAGGGTGGCTGGAGACCCAGTACTTC
>-|TRBJ1-1|TRBV9|-
CASSILRGVETEAFF
TGTGCCAGCAGCATACTTAGGGGGGTAGAGACTGAAGCTTTCTTT
>TRBD2|TRBJ2-5|TRBV9|few
CASSAQRLAGEETQYF
TGTGCCAGCAGCGCTCAAAGACTAGCGGGGGAGGAGACCCAGTACTTC
>TRBD1|TRBJ2-7|TRBV6-6|-
CASSYSGQRGHEQYF
TGTGCCAGCAGTTACTCGGGCCAAAGGGGGCACGAGCAGTACTTC
>-|TRBJ2-5|TRBV7-2|few
CASSLSDRETQYF
TGTGCCAGCAGCTTGTCGGACAGAGAGACCCAGTACTTC